The 16 T cell receptor beta chains below were found in one sample sequenced in a study of T cells in Graves' hyperthyroidism and ophthalmopathy. TCR beta CDR3 region amplification was performed from RNA transcripts. First-round RT-PCR with HTBI primers amplified the TCR CDR3 region. TCRdb ran MiXCR on the multiplex PCR reads and lists one entry per CDR3 protein. The sample has 660,000 or so distinct CDR3 sequences, around 21% seen once. Sequencing was done on a sample of blood. These receptors were collected from a man under 40 with Graves' ophthalmopathy.

This clonotype showed up many times. The chain employs TRBV5-1 and TRBJ1-1; possible D gene TRBD1, 5 bases. Trimming pared 6 bases from V and 6 bases from J, leaving 15 bases between. CDR3 length: 13 amino acids. From germline, CDR1 is SGHRS and CDR2 YFSETQ. The CDR3 sequence is CASNVEGRPEAFF. The CDR3 DNA reads as TGCGCCAGCAACGTGGAGGGACGACCTGAAGCTTTCTTT.

The CDR3 sequence is CASSFGLAGDADTQYF. DNA of the CDR3: TGTGCCAGCAGCTTCGGACTAGCGGGAGACGCAGATACGCAGTATTTT. This chain links TRBV7-3 with TRBJ2-3, with 13 bases fitting TRBD2. Trimming took 3 bases from V and 4 from J; bases not matched to a gene: 4. Germline lookup yields CDR1 SGHTA and CDR2 FQGTGA. The CDR3 contains 16 residues.

This clonotype has only a few counts. The gene calls are TRBV6-5 and TRBJ1-5; weak D call: TRBD1 (5 bases). CDR3 length: 15 amino acids. V lost 2 bases and J 3 bases, leaving 11 bases between the germline ends. In germline, CDR1 is MNHEY, CDR2 SVGAGI. The CDR3 loop reads CASSYGPGLNQPQHF. For the CDR3, the DNA is TGTGCCAGCAGTTACGGCCCAGGGCTCAATCAGCCCCAGCATTTT.

At least ten counts were recorded for this clonotype. CDR3 loop: CASSRGADTQYF. CDR3 bases: TGTGCCAGCAGTCGAGGGGCAGATACGCAGTATTTT. The chain uses TRBV28 and TRBJ2-3; D may match TRBD1 or TRBD2 (5 bases each). The V gene lost 5 bases and the J gene lost 4 bases, with 7 bases spanning the gap. The CDR3 extends over 12 amino acids. The germline gives CDR1 MDHEN, CDR2 SYDVKM.

The J gene is TRBJ2-7, the V gene TRBV4-1, with 10 bases aligning to TRBD1. In germline, CDR1 is MGHRA, CDR2 YSYEKL. There are 15 residues in the CDR3. The ends lost 1 base at V and 4 bases at J; junction bases unmatched: 4. The CDR3: CASSQAWGQGYEQYF. The DNA of the CDR3 is TGCGCCAGCAGCCAAGCATGGGGACAGGGGTACGAGCAGTACTTC.

Only a few counts were recorded for this clonotype. The gene calls are TRBV20-1 and TRBJ2-7; 8 nucleotides align to TRBD2. CDR3 length: 14 amino acids. V gave up 6 bases and J gave up 0 bases; unmatched junction bases: 7. In germline, CDR1 is DFQATT, CDR2 SNEGSKA (reference sequence). For the CDR3, the DNA is TGCAGTGCCCACATAGCGGGACCCTCCTACGAGCAGTACTTC. Residues: CSAHIAGPSYEQYF.

The V call is TRBV6-2 or TRBV6-3, the J call TRBJ1-1; no clear D. The CDR3 runs 15 residues. V was shortened by 0 bases and J by 4 bases, with 12 bases between the two germline ends. CDR1 is MNHEY and CDR2 is SVGEGT in the germline V gene. CDR3 sequence: CASSYSEGGGTEAFF. CDR3 sequence (DNA): TGTGCCAGCAGTTACTCGGAGGGAGGCGGCACTGAAGCTTTCTTT.

Turning to this clonotype: A read error may explain this, as a much larger clone is one base away. This sequence joins TRBV28 and TRBJ2-1; possibly TRBD2 for D (7 bases). The CDR3 totals 15 residues. Germline-derived CDR1 and CDR2 are MDHEN and SYDVKM. Trimming pared 9 bases from V and 8 bases from J, leaving 23 bases between. The CDR3 is CASLGGGAGDYEQFF. Written as DNA, the CDR3 is TGTGCCAGTTTGGGGGGGGGGGCGGGAGACTATGAGCAGTTCTTC. Drawing the rest from reference TRBV28 and TRBJ2-1, the complete variable domain is DVKVTQSSRYLVKRTGEKVFLECVQDMDHENMFWYRQDPGLGLRLIYFSYDVKMKEKGDIPEGYSVSREKKERFSLILESASTNQTSMYLCASLGGGAGDYEQFFGPGTRLTVL.

V gene TRBV28 combines with J gene TRBJ2-7; no clear D. Between the trimmed V and J ends, which lost 2 bases and 3 bases, there was a span of 8 bases. The germline V gene encodes CDR1 MDHEN and CDR2 SYDVKM. This CDR3 is built from 13 residues. CDR3: CASSLQSNYEQYF. CDR3 DNA sequence: TGTGCCAGCAGTTTACAGTCAAACTACGAGCAGTACTTC.

The rearrangement links TRBV15 to TRBJ1-4; D is perhaps TRBD1 (5 bases). CDR3 length equals 13 residues. V was cut by 8 bases and J by 0 bases, with 7 bases left in between. Germline CDR1 reads LNHNV; CDR2 reads YYDKDF (reference sequence). CDR3 nucleotide sequence: TGTGCCACCCGGGACGCAACTAATGAAAAACTGTTTTTT. Its translation: CATRDATNEKLFF.

This clonotype was seen many times. The V call is TRBV7-8, the J call TRBJ2-7, with D perhaps being TRBD1 or TRBD2 (5 bases each). Germline V gene lookup returns CDR1 SGHVS and CDR2 FQNEAQ. This CDR3 comprises 15 residues. V was clipped by 1 base and J by 5 bases, with 15 bases between them. The CDR3 region has the DNA TGTGCCAGCAGCTTAGGGGCAGGGAGTAAGGACGAGCAGTACTTC. Its translation: CASSLGAGSKDEQYF. Looking up the rest from reference TRBV7-8 and TRBJ2-7 gives the full variable domain: GAGVSQSPRYKVAKRGQDVALRCDPISGHVSLFWYQQALGQGPEFLTYFQNEAQLDKSGLPSDRFFAERPEGSVSTLKIQRTQQEDSAVYLCASSLGAGSKDEQYFGPGTRLTVT.

This clonotype was counted many times. As DNA, the CDR3 is TGTGCCAGCAGTTTTCGAGGGGGGAATAATCAGCCCCAGCATTTT. As protein: CASSFRGGNNQPQHF. The chain combines TRBV28 with TRBJ1-5; tentatively, D is TRBD1 (6 bases). V gave up 3 bases and J gave up 4 bases, with 13 bases separating them. The CDR3 has 15 amino acids. Germline CDR1 and CDR2: MDHEN and SYDVKM.

This sequence joins TRBV6-1 and TRBJ2-1; D possibly corresponds to TRBD2 (6 bases). The CDR3 length is 14 residues. Germline CDR1 MNHNS, CDR2 SASEGT. Trimming took 6 bases from V and 7 from J, leaving 16 bases between them. The CDR3, as DNA: TGTGCCAGCAGCCCCGGAGGAGGGCAAAATGAGCAGTTCTTC. Its protein is CASSPGGGQNEQFF.

This clonotype has a handful of counts. The chain combines TRBV10-1 with TRBJ1-1; D remains ambiguous. Trimming took off 2 bases at V and 4 bases at J, with 8 bases between the two ends. The CDR3 length is 13 residues. Germline assignment: CDR1 WNHNN and CDR2 SYGVQD (reference sequence). The CDR3 DNA reads as TGCGCCAGCAGTGAGAATTCGGGCACTGAAGCTTTCTTT. Residues: CASSENSGTEAFF.

This clonotype was seen at least ten times. The rearrangement joins TRBV28 to TRBJ2-7; D is unresolved. The CDR3 consists of 12 residues. Trimming left V 3 bases short and J 2 bases short, with 5 bases between. Germline CDR1 is MDHEN and CDR2 is SYDVKM. In nucleotides, the CDR3 is TGTGCCAGCAGTTTCCGTCCCTACGAGCAGTACTTC. It translates to CASSFRPYEQYF.

This chain connects TRBV4-2 to TRBJ2-7; 11 bases are a match to TRBD2. This CDR3 is built from 15 residues. Germline V gene data show CDR1 as LGHNA and CDR2 as YNFKEQ. V lost 3 bases, J lost 3 bases, and 4 bases stayed unmatched. The CDR3 region is CASSQELAGVYEQYF. CDR3 nucleotides: TGTGCCAGCAGCCAGGAACTAGCGGGAGTCTACGAGCAGTACTTC.